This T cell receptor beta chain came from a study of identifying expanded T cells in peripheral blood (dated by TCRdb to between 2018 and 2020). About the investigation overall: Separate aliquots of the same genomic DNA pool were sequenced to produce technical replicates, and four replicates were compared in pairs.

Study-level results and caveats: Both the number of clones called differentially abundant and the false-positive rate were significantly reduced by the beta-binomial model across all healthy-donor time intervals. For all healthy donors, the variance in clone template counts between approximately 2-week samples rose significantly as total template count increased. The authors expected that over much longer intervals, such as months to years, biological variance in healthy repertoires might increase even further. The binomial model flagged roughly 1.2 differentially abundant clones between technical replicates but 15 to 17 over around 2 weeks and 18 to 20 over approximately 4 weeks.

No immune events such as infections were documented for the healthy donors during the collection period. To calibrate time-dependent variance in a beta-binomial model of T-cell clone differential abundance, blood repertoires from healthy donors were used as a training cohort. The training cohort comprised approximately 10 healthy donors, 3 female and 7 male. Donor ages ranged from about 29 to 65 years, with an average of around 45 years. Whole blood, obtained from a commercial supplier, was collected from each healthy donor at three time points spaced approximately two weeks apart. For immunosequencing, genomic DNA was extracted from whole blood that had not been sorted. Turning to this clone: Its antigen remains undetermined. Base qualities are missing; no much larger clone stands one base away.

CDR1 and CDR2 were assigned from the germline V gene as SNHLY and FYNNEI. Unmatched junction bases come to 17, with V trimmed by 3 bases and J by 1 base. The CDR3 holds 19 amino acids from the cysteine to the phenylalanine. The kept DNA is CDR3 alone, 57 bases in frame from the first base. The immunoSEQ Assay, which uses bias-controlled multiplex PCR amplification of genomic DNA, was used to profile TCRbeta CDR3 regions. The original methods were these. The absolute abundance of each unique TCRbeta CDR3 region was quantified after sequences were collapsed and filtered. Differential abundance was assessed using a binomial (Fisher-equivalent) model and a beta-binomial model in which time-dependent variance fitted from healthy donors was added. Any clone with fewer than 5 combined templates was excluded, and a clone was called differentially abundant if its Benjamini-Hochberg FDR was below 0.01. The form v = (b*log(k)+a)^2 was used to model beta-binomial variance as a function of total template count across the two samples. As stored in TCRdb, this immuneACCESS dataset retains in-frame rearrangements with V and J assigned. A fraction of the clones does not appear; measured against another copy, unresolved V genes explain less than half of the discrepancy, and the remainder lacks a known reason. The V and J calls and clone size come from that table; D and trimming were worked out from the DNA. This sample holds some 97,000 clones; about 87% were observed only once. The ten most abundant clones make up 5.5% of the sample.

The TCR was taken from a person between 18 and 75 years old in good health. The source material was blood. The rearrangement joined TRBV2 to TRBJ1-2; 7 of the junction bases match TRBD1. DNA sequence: TGTGCCAGCAGTGACGGGGGACGGGACAGAAATGCGCGTAACTATGGCTACACCTTC. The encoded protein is CASSDGGRDRNARNYGYTF. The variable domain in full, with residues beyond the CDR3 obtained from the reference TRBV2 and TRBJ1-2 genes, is EPEVTQTPSHQVTQMGQEVILRCVPISNHLYFYWYRQILGQKVEFLVSFYNNEISEKSEIFDDQFSVERPDGSNFTLKIRSTKLEDSAMYFCASSDGGRDRNARNYGYTFGSGTRLTVV.